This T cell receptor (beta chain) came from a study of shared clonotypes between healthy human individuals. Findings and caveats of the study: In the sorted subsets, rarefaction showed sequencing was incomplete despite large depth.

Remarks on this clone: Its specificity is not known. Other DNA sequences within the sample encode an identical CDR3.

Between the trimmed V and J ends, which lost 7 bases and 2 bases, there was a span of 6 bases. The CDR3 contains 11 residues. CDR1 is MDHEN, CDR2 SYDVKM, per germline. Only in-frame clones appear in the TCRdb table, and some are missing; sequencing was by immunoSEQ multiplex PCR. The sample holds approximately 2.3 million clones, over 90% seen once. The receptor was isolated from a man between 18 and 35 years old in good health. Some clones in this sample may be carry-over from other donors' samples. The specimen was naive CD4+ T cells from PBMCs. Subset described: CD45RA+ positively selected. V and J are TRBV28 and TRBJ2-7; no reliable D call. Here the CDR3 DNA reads TGTGCCAGCACTTCCCCCTACGAGCAGTACTTC. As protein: CASTSPYEQYF.